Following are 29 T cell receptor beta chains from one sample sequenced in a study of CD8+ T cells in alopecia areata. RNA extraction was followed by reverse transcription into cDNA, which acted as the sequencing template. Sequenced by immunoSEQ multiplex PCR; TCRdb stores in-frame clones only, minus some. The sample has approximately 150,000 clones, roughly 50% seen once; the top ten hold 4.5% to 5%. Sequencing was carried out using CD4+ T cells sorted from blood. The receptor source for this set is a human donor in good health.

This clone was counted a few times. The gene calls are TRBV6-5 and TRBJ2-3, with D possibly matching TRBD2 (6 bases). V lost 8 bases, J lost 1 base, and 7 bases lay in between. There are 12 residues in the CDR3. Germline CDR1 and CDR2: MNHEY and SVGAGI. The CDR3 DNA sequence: TGTGCCAGCGGACTACGCACAGATACGCAGTATTTT. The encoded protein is CASGLRTDTQYF.

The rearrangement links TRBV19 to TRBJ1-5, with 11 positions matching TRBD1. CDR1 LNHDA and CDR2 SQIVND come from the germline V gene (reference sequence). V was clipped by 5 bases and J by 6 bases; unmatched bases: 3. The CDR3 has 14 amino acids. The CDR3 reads CASSSDRGPQPQHF. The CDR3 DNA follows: TGTGCCAGTAGTTCGGACAGGGGGCCTCAGCCCCAGCATTTT. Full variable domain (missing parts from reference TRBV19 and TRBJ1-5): DGGITQSPKYLFRKEGQNVTLSCEQNLNHDAMYWYRQDPGQGLRLIYYSQIVNDFQKGDIAEGYSVSREKKESFPLTVTSAQKNPTAFYLCASSSDRGPQPQHFGDGTRLSIL.

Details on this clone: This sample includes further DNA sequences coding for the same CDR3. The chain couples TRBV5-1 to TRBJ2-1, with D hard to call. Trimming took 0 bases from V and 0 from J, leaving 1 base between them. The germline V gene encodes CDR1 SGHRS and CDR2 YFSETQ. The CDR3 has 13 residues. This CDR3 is CASSLDSYNEQFF. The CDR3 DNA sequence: TGCGCCAGCAGCTTGGACTCCTACAATGAGCAGTTCTTC.

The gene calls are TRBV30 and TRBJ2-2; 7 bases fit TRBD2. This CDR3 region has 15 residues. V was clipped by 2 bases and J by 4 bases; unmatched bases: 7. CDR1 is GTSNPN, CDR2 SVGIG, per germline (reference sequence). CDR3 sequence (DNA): TGTGCCTGGAGTAGCGGGGTCCCTGGCACCGGGGAGCTGTTTTTT. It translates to CAWSSGVPGTGELFF.

The chain's CDR3 is CASSALEGGSAGELFF. The CDR3 DNA is TGTGCCAGCAGTGCCCTGGAGGGGGGCTCAGCCGGGGAGCTGTTTTTT. V usage is TRBV6-1 and J usage is TRBJ2-2, with D perhaps matching TRBD1 or TRBD2 (6 bases each). The CDR3 runs 16 residues. Germline V CDR1 and CDR2: MNHNS, SASEGT. V dropped 4 bases and J dropped 6 bases, with 18 bases sitting between them.

In DNA form, the CDR3 reads TGTGCCTGGAAGGGACAGGGGCACACTGAAGCTTTCTTT. It specifies CAWKGQGHTEAFF. The rearrangement links TRBV30 to TRBJ1-1, with 10 positions matching TRBD1. The V segment lost 4 bases and the J segment 3 bases; nucleotides outside the gene matches: 2. The length of the CDR3 is 13 residues. Germline loops: CDR1 GTSNPN, CDR2 SVGIG (reference sequence).

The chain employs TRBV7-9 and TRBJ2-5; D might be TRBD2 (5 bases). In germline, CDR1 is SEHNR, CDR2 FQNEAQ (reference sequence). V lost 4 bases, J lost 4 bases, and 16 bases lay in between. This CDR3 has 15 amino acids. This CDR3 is CASSSVAGRVETQYF. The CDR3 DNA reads TGTGCCAGCAGCTCCGTGGCGGGTAGGGTAGAGACCCAGTACTTC.

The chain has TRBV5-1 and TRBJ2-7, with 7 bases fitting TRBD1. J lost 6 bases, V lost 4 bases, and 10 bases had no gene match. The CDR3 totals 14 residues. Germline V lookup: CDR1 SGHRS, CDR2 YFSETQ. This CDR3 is CASSLYAAGGEQYF. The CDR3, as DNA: TGCGCCAGCAGCCTATACGCAGCAGGGGGCGAGCAGTACTTC.

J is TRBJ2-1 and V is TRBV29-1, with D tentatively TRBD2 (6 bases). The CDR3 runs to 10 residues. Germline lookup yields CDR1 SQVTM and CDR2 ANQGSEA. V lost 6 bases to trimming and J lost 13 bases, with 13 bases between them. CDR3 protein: CSVFYAGQFF. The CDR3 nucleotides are TGCAGCGTCTTTTATGCGGGACAGTTCTTC.

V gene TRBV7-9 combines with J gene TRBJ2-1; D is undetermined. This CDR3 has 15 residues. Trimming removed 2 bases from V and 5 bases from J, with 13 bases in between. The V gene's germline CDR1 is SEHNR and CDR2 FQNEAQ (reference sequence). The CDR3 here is CASSLIPGKNNEQFF. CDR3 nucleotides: TGTGCCAGCAGCTTAATCCCCGGCAAGAACAATGAGCAGTTCTTC.

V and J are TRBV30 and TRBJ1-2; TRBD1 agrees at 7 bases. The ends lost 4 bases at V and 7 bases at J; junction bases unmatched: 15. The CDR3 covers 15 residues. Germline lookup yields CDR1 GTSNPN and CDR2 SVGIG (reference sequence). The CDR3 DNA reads TGTGCCTGGAACCTAGGGGGGACAGCATCGCGTGGCTACACCTTC. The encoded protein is CAWNLGGTASRGYTF.

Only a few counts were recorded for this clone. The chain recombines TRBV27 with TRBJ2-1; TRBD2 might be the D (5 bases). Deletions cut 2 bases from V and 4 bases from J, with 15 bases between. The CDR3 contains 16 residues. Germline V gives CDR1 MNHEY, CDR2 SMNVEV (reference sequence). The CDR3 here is CASSLLARGFYNEQFF. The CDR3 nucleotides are TGTGCCAGCAGTTTACTAGCTCGAGGGTTTTACAATGAGCAGTTCTTC.

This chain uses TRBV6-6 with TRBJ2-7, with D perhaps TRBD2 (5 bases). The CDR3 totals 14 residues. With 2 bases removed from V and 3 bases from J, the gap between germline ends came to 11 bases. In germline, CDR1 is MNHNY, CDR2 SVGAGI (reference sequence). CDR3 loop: CASSYVDLGYEQYF. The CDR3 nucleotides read TGTGCCAGCAGTTACGTGGACTTAGGCTACGAGCAGTACTTC.

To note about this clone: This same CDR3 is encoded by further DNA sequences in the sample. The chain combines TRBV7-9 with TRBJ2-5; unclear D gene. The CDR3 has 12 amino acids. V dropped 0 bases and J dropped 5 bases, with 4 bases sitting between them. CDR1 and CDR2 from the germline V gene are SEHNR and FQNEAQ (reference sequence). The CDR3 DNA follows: TGTGCCAGCAGCTTAGCGGGGGAGACCCAGTACTTC. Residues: CASSLAGETQYF.

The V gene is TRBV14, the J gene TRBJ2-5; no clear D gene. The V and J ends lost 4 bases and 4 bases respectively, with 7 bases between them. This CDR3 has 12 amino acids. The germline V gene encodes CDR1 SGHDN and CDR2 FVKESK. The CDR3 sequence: CASSRFRETQYF. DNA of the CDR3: TGTGCCAGCAGCCGGTTTCGAGAGACCCAGTACTTC.

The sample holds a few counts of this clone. CDR3 bases: TGTGCCAGCAGCTTGAATTTCGGCGACTACGAGCAGTACTTC. Protein: CASSLNFGDYEQYF. The chain is built from TRBV5-6 and TRBJ2-7; D remains ambiguous. This CDR3 has 14 amino acids. The V end was cut by 1 base, the J end by 3 bases, with 11 bases between. From germline, CDR1 is SGHDT and CDR2 YYEEEE.

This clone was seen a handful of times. DNA for the CDR3: TGTGCCAGCAGCACCCGACTAGCGGGAGGGCGGGGAAATGAGCAGTTCTTC. Its translation: CASSTRLAGGRGNEQFF. The rearrangement joins TRBV21-1 to TRBJ2-1; no DNA check was done on the table's D call, TRBD2. TRBV21-1 is listed as a pseudogene. CDR3 size: 17 residues.

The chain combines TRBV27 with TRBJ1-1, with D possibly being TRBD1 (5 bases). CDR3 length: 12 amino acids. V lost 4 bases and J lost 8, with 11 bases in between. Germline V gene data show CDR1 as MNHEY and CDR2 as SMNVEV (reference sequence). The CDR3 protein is CASSSPGGEAFF. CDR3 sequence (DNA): TGTGCCAGCAGTTCCCCCGGGGGGGAAGCTTTCTTT.

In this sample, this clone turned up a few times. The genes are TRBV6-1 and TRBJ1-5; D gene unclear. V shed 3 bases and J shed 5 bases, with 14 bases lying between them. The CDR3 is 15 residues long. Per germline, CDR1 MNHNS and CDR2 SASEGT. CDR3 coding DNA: TGTGCCAGCAGTGACTCGGTGCTGGGCGATCAGCCCCAGCATTTT. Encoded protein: CASSDSVLGDQPQHF.

The CDR3 DNA reads TGTGCCAGCAGTTTTGGAGGGCCTCGGGGGAATGAGCAGTTCTTC. Residues: CASSFGGPRGNEQFF. The chain recombines TRBV7-9 with TRBJ2-1; D perhaps matches TRBD2 (6 bases). CDR1 is SEHNR, CDR2 FQNEAQ, per germline (reference sequence). V lost 6 bases, J lost 7 bases, and 19 bases lay in between. CDR3 length: 15 amino acids. Drawing the rest from reference TRBV7-9 and TRBJ2-1, the complete variable domain is DTGVSQNPRHKITKRGQNVTFRCDPISEHNRLYWYRQTLGQGPEFLTYFQNEAQLEKSRLLSDRFSAERPKGSFSTLEIQRTEQGDSAMYLCASSFGGPRGNEQFFGPGTRLTVL.

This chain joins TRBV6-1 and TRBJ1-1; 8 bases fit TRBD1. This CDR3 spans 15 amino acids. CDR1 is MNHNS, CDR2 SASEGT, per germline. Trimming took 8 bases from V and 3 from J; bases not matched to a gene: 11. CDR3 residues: CASWGQGAGDTEAFF. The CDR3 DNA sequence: TGTGCCAGCTGGGGGCAGGGGGCCGGGGACACTGAAGCTTTCTTT.

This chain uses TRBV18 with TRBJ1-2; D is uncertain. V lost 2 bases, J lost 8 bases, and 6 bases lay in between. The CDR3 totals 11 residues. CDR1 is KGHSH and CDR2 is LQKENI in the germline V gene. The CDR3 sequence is CASSPASGYTF. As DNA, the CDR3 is TGTGCCAGCTCACCAGCTAGCGGCTACACCTTC.

The CDR3 sequence: CASSRLTPSRGVKDTDTQYF. DNA for the CDR3: TGTGCCAGCAGCCGTCTTACCCCCTCGAGGGGGGTGAAAGACACAGATACGCAGTATTTT. J is TRBJ2-3 and V is TRBV5-4; perhaps D is TRBD1 or TRBD2 (6 bases each). Per germline, CDR1 SGHNT and CDR2 YYREEE (reference sequence). Trimming shortened V by 4 bases and J by 2 bases, and 29 bases separated the two germline ends. The CDR3 extends over 20 amino acids.

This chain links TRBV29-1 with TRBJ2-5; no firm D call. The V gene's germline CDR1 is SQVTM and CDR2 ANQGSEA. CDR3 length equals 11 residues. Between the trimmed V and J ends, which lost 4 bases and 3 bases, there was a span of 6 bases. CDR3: CSVGIKETQYF. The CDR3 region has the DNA TGCAGCGTTGGAATCAAAGAGACCCAGTACTTC. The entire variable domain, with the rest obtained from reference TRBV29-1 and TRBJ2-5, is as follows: SAVISQKPSRDICQRGTSLTIQCQVDSQVTMMFWYRQQPGQSLTLIATANQGSEATYESGFVIDKFPISRPNLTFSTLTVSNMSPEDSSIYLCSVGIKETQYFGPGTRLLVL.

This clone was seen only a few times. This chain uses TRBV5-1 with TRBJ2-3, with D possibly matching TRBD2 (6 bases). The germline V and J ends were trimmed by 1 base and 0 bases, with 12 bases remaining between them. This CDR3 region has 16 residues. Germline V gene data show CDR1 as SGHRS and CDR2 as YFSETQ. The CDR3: CASSLPKGGSTDTQYF. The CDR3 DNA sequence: TGCGCCAGCAGCTTGCCGAAAGGAGGGAGCACAGATACGCAGTATTTT.

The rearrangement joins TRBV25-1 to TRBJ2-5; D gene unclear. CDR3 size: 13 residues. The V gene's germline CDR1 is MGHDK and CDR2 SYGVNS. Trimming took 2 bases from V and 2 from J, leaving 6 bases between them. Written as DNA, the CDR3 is TGTGCCAGCAGTGAAACGGGTCAAGAGACCCAGTACTTC. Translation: CASSETGQETQYF. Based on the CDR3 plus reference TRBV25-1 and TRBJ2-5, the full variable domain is EADIYQTPRYLVIGTGKKITLECSQTMGHDKMYWYQQDPGMELHLIHYSYGVNSTEKGDLSSESTVSRIRTEHFPLTLESARPSHTSQYLCASSETGQETQYFGPGTRLLVL.

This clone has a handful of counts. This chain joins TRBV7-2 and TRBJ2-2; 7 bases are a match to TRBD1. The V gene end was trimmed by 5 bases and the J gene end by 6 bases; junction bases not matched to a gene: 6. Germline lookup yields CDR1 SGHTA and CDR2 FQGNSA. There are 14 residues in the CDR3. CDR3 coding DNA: TGTGCCAGCAGCCGAGACAGGGCGGCCGGGGAGCTGTTTTTT. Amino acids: CASSRDRAAGELFF.

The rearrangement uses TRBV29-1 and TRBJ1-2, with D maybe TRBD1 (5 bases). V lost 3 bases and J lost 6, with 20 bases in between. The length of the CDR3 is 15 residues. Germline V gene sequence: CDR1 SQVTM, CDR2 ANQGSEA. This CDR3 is CSVDPRRPGGDGYTF. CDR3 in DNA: TGCAGCGTTGACCCGCGCCGTCCGGGAGGGGATGGCTACACCTTC.

The DNA of the CDR3 is TGTGCCAGCAGCCGGACTGGCTACGAGCAGTACTTC. Its protein is CASSRTGYEQYF. V is TRBV13 and J is TRBJ2-7; tentative D call: TRBD2 (5 bases). The germline V gene has CDR1 PRHDT and CDR2 FYEKMQ (reference sequence). V was cut by 5 bases and J by 3 bases, with 8 bases left in between. There are 12 residues in the CDR3.